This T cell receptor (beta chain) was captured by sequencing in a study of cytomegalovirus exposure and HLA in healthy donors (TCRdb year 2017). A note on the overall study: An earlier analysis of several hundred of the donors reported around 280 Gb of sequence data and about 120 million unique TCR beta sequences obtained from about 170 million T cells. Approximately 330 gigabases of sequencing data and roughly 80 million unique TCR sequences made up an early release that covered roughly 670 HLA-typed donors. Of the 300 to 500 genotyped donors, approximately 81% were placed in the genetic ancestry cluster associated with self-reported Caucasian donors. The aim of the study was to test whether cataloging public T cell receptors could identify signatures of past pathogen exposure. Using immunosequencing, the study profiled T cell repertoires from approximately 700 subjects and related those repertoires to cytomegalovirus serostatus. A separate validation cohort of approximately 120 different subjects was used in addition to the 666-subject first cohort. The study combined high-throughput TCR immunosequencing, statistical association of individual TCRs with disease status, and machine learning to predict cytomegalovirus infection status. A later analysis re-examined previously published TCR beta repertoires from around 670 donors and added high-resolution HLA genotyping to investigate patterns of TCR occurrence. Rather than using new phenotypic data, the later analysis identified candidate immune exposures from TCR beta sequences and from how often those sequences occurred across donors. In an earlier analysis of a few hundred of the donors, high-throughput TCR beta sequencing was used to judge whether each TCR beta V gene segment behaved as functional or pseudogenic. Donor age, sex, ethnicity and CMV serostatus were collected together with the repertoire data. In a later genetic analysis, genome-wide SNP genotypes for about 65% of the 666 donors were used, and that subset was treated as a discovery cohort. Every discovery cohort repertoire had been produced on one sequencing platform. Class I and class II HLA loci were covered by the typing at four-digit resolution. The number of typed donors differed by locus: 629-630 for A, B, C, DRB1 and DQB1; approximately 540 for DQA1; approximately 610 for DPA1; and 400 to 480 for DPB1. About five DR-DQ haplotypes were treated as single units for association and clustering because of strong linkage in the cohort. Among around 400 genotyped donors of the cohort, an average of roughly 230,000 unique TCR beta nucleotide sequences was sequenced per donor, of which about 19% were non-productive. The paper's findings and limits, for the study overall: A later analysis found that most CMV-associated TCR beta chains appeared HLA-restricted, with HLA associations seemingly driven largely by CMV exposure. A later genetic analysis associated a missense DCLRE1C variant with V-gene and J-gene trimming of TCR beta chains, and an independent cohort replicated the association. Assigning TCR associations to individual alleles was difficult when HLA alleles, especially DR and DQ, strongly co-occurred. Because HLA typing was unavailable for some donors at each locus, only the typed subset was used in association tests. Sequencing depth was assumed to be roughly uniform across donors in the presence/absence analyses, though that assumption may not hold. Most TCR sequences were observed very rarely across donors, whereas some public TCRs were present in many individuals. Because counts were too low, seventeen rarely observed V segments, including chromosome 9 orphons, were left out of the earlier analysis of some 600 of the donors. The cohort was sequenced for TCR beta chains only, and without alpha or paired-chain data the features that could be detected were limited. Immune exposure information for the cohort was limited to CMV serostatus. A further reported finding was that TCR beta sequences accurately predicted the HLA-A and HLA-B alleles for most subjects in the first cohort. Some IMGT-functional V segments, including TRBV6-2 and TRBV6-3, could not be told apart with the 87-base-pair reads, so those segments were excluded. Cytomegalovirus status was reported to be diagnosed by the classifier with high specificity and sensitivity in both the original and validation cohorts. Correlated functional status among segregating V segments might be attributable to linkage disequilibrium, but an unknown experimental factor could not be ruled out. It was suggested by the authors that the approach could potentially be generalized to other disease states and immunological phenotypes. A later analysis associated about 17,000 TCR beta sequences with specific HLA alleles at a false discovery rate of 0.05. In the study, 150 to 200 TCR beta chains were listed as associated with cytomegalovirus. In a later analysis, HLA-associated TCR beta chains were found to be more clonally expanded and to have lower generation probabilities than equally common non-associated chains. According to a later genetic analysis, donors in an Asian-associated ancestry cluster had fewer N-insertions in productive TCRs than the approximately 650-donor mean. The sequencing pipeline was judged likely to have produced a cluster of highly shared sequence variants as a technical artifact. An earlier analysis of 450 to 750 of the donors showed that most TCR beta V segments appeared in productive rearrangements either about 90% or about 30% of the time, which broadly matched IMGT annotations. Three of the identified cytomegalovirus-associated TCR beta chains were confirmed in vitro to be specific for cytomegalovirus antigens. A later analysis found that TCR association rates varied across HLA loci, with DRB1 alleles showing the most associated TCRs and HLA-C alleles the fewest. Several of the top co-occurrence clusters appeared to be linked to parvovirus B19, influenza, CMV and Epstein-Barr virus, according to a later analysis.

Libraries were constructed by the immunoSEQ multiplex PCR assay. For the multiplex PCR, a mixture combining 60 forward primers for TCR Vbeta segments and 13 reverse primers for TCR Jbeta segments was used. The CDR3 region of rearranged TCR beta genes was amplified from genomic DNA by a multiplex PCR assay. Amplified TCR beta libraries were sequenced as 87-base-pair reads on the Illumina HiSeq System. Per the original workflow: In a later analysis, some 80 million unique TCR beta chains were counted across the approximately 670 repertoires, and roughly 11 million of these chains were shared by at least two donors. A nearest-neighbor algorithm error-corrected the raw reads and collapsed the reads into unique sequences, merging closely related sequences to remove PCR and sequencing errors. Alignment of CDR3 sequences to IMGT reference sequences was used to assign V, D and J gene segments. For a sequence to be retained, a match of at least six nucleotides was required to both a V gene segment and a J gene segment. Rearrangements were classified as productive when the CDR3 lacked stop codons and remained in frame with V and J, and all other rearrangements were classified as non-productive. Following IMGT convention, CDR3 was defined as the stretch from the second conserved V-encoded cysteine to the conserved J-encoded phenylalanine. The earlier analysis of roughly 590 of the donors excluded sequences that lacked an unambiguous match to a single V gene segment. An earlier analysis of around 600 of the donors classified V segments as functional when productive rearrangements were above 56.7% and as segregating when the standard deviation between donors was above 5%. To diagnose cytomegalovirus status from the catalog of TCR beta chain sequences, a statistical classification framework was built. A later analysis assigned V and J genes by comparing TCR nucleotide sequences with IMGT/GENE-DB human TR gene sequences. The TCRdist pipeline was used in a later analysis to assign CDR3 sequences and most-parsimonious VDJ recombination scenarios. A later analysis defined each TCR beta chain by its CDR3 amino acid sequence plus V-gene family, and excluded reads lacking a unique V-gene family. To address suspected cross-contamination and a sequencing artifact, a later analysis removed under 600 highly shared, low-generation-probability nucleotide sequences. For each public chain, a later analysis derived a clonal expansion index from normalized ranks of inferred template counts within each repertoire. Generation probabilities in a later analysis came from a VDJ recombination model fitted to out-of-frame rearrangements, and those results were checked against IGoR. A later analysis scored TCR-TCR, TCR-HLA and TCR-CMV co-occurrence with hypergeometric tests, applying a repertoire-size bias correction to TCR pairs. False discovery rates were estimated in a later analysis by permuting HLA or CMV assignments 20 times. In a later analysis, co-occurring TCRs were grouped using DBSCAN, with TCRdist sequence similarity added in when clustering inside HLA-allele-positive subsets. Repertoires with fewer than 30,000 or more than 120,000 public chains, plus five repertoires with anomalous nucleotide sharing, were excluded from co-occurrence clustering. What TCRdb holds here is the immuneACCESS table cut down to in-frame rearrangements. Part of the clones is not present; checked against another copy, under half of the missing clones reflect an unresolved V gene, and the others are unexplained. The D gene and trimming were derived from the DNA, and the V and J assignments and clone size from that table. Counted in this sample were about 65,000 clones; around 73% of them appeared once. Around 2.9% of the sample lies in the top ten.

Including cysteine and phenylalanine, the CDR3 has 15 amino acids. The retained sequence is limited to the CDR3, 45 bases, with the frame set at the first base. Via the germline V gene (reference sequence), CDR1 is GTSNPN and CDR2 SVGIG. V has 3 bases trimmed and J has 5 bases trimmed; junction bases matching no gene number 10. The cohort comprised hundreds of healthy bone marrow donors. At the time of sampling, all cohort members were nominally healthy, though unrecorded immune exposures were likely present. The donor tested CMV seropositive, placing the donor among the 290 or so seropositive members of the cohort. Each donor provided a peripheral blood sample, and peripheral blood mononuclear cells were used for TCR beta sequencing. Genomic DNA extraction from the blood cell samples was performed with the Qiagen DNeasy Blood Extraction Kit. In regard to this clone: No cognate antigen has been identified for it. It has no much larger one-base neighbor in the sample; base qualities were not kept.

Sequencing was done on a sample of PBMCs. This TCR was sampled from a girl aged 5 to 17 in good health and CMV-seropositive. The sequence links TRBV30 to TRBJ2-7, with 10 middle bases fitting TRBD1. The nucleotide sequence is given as TGTGCCTGGAGAGTACTGGGGACAGGGGACCACGAGCAGTACTTC. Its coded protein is CAWRVLGTGDHEQYF.